A selection of T cell receptor beta chains follows, all from one sample in a study of cytomegalovirus exposure and HLA in healthy donors. Generated by immunoSEQ multiplex PCR, the TCRdb table keeps only in-frame clones and is missing some. The table has over 150,000 clones, roughly 80% seen once. The sample comprised PBMCs. These receptors all stem from a woman in her thirties in good health and CMV-seropositive. The CDR3 runs from the conserved cysteine through the conserved F or W. Fields, in order: V gene, D gene, J gene, clone size, CDR3 DNA, CDR3 protein. D genes are given only for firm matches. Size values are once, few and many counts, or a class for expanded clones, and some rows have none.

v_gene: TRBV9; d_gene: TRBD1; j_gene: TRBJ2-2; abundance: -; CDR3nt: TGTGCCAGCAGCGTTACCGGGACAGGGCACACCGGGGAGCTGTTTTTT; CDR3aa: CASSVTGTGHTGELFF
v_gene: TRBV9; d_gene: TRBD1; j_gene: TRBJ1-3; abundance: few; CDR3nt: TGTGCCAGCAGCGTAGCTCCGGGACAGGCGACTGGAAACACCATATATTTT; CDR3aa: CASSVAPGQATGNTIYF
v_gene: TRBV5-1; d_gene: TRBD1; j_gene: TRBJ2-1; abundance: -; CDR3nt: TGCGCCAGCAAGGGTGGGACAGGGGTCAATGAGCAGTTCTTC; CDR3aa: CASKGGTGVNEQFF
v_gene: TRBV6-1; d_gene: -; j_gene: TRBJ1-5; abundance: -; CDR3nt: TGTGCCAGCAGTCAACATGTTAGCAATCAGCCCCAGCATTTT; CDR3aa: CASSQHVSNQPQHF
v_gene: TRBV19; d_gene: -; j_gene: TRBJ1-1; abundance: -; CDR3nt: TGTGCCAGTAGCACCGGCGGAGGAGGGAACACTGAAGCTTTCTTT; CDR3aa: CASSTGGGGNTEAFF
v_gene: TRBV7-9; d_gene: -; j_gene: TRBJ2-1; abundance: -; CDR3nt: TGTGCCAGCAGCCTAAACAATGAGCAGTTCTTC; CDR3aa: CASSLNNEQFF
v_gene: TRBV9; d_gene: TRBD1; j_gene: TRBJ2-1; abundance: -; CDR3nt: TGTGCCAGCAGCGTTAGGGGGCAGGGGGCAAATGAGCAGTTCTTC; CDR3aa: CASSVRGQGANEQFF
v_gene: TRBV10-3; d_gene: -; j_gene: TRBJ1-2; abundance: -; CDR3nt: TGTGCCGCCCAGGGAGGGGATAACTATGGCTACACCTTC; CDR3aa: CAAQGGDNYGYTF
v_gene: TRBV15; d_gene: TRBD1; j_gene: TRBJ2-7; abundance: -; CDR3nt: TGTGCCACCAGCAGAGAGGGACAGGGGTACTACGAGCAGTACTTC; CDR3aa: CATSREGQGYYEQYF
v_gene: TRBV7-2; d_gene: -; j_gene: TRBJ2-3; abundance: -; CDR3nt: TGTGCCAGCAGCCCAAGAGTGAGGACAGATACGCAGTATTTT; CDR3aa: CASSPRVRTDTQYF
v_gene: TRBV13; d_gene: TRBD1; j_gene: TRBJ1-4; abundance: -; CDR3nt: TGTGCCAGCAGCCTCGACAGGGATGATGAAAAACTGTTTTTT; CDR3aa: CASSLDRDDEKLFF
v_gene: TRBV6-5; d_gene: -; j_gene: TRBJ1-1; abundance: -; CDR3nt: TGTGCCAGCAGTTACTCGATTGAGGGAGACACTGAAGCTTTCTTT; CDR3aa: CASSYSIEGDTEAFF
v_gene: TRBV18; d_gene: -; j_gene: TRBJ2-6; abundance: large; CDR3nt: TGTGCCAGCTCACCATTCAGGGGAGCCACCTCTGGGGCCAACGTCCTGACTTTC; CDR3aa: CASSPFRGATSGANVLTF
v_gene: TRBV9; d_gene: -; j_gene: TRBJ2-6; abundance: -; CDR3nt: TGTGCCAGCAGCGGTAGAAACTTAGGGGCCAACGTCCTGACTTTC; CDR3aa: CASSGRNLGANVLTF
v_gene: TRBV7-6; d_gene: -; j_gene: TRBJ1-1; abundance: -; CDR3nt: TGTGCCAGCAGCTACCGCCCGGGAACTGAAGCTTTCTTT; CDR3aa: CASSYRPGTEAFF
v_gene: TRBV6-1; d_gene: -; j_gene: TRBJ2-5; abundance: -; CDR3nt: TGTGCCAGCAGCCCAGGGATCCAAGAGACCCAGTACTTC; CDR3aa: CASSPGIQETQYF
v_gene: TRBV11-1; d_gene: -; j_gene: TRBJ2-7; abundance: -; CDR3nt: TGTGCCAGCAGCTTGCAGACAGAATCCTACGAGCAGTACTTC; CDR3aa: CASSLQTESYEQYF
v_gene: TRBV7-3; d_gene: -; j_gene: TRBJ2-1; abundance: -; CDR3nt: TGTGCCAGCAGCTTAACGAACCGGGATGAGCAGTTCTTC; CDR3aa: CASSLTNRDEQFF
v_gene: TRBV6-5; d_gene: -; j_gene: TRBJ1-2; abundance: -; CDR3nt: TGTGCCAGCAGTTACTCTATGGCAGATCCTCCCGGCTACACCTTC; CDR3aa: CASSYSMADPPGYTF
v_gene: TRBV4-3; d_gene: -; j_gene: TRBJ1-3; abundance: few; CDR3nt: TGCGCCAGCAGCCAAGATCTATTTGGAAACACCATATATTTT; CDR3aa: CASSQDLFGNTIYF
v_gene: TRBV2; d_gene: -; j_gene: TRBJ2-5; abundance: -; CDR3nt: TGTGCCAGCAGTGAGCAGGGGCCGGGAGAGACCCAGTACTTC; CDR3aa: CASSEQGPGETQYF
v_gene: TRBV4-3; d_gene: -; j_gene: TRBJ2-5; abundance: -; CDR3nt: TGCGCCAGCAGCCAAGATCTGCAGGGGGAGACCCAGTACTTC; CDR3aa: CASSQDLQGETQYF
v_gene: TRBV19; d_gene: -; j_gene: TRBJ1-1; abundance: -; CDR3nt: TGTGCCAGTAGCAGAGGACAGAAGAACACTGAAGCTTTCTTT; CDR3aa: CASSRGQKNTEAFF
v_gene: TRBV18; d_gene: TRBD1; j_gene: TRBJ2-5; abundance: -; CDR3nt: TGTGCCAGCTCACCAGGGACAGCAGAAGAGACCCAGTACTTC; CDR3aa: CASSPGTAEETQYF
v_gene: TRBV9; d_gene: -; j_gene: TRBJ1-1; abundance: -; CDR3nt: TGTGCCAGCAGCGCCGGGGGGGTCGGGTGGAACACTGAAGCTTTCTTT; CDR3aa: CASSAGGVGWNTEAFF
v_gene: TRBV4-2; d_gene: TRBD1; j_gene: TRBJ1-4; abundance: -; CDR3nt: TGTGCCAGCAGCCAAGATCGATCCAGGGGGCGCAAAGAAAAACTGTTTTTT; CDR3aa: CASSQDRSRGRKEKLFF
v_gene: TRBV6-1; d_gene: -; j_gene: TRBJ1-2; abundance: -; CDR3nt: TGTGCCAGCAGACCTGGACAGCTCTATGGCTACACCTTC; CDR3aa: CASRPGQLYGYTF
v_gene: TRBV7-9; d_gene: TRBD1; j_gene: TRBJ1-3; abundance: few; CDR3nt: TGTGCCAGCAGCCTAAACGAACAGGGGACTGGAAACACCATATATTTT; CDR3aa: CASSLNEQGTGNTIYF
v_gene: TRBV11-2; d_gene: TRBD1; j_gene: TRBJ1-3; abundance: -; CDR3nt: TGTGCCAGCAGCGCGACAGGGGCTGGAAACACCATATATTTT; CDR3aa: CASSATGAGNTIYF
v_gene: TRBV5-1; d_gene: -; j_gene: TRBJ2-7; abundance: -; CDR3nt: TGCGCCAGCAGCTTGTTCGCAGGGAACTACGAGCAGTACTTC; CDR3aa: CASSLFAGNYEQYF
v_gene: TRBV5-6; d_gene: -; j_gene: TRBJ2-7; abundance: -; CDR3nt: TGTGCCAGCAGCTCGGACAGTCTCTACGAGCAGTACTTC; CDR3aa: CASSSDSLYEQYF
v_gene: TRBV27; d_gene: -; j_gene: TRBJ2-6; abundance: -; CDR3nt: TGTGCCAGCAGTTTGCGACAGGACGTCATGATTTCTGGGGCCAACGTCCTGACTTTC; CDR3aa: CASSLRQDVMISGANVLTF
v_gene: TRBV5-1; d_gene: -; j_gene: TRBJ2-7; abundance: -; CDR3nt: TGCGCCAGCAGCCCCCCGGGGGTATTCTACGAGCAGTACTTC; CDR3aa: CASSPPGVFYEQYF
v_gene: TRBV28; d_gene: -; j_gene: TRBJ1-5; abundance: -; CDR3nt: TGTGCCAGCAGTTTACAATCGTCGCAACAGGGTTTTAGCAATCAGCCCCAGCATTTT; CDR3aa: CASSLQSSQQGFSNQPQHF
v_gene: TRBV7-2; d_gene: TRBD2; j_gene: TRBJ2-3; abundance: -; CDR3nt: TGTGCCAGCAGTGTGCGGGCTAGCGGGGGGGCCGATACGCAGTATTTT; CDR3aa: CASSVRASGGADTQYF
v_gene: TRBV2; d_gene: TRBD1; j_gene: TRBJ1-1; abundance: -; CDR3nt: TGTGCCACCAGACAGGGGGCATCTGAAGCTTTCTTT; CDR3aa: CATRQGASEAFF
v_gene: TRBV5-1; d_gene: -; j_gene: TRBJ2-5; abundance: -; CDR3nt: TGCGCCAGCAGCTTGCTGAGGGAAGAGACCCAGTACTTC; CDR3aa: CASSLLREETQYF
v_gene: TRBV5-1; d_gene: TRBD1; j_gene: TRBJ2-7; abundance: -; CDR3nt: TGCGCCAGCAGCCGTCAGGGGGCGAGCTCCTACGAGCAGTACTTC; CDR3aa: CASSRQGASSYEQYF